A selection of T cell receptor beta chains follows, all from one sample in a study of T cell responses to AZD1222 COVID-19 vaccine. Repertoires were generated with immunoSEQ multiplex PCR, while TCRdb's copy carries only in-frame clones and drops some. The sample lists around 170,000 clones; approximately 91% were seen once. This specimen was peripheral blood, taken on day 0 of AZD1222 vaccination. The receptors were gathered from an adult in good health. Both conserved end residues are trimmed from each CDR3. Each record gives: V gene, CDR3 protein.

V gene: TRBV5-1
CDR3 protein: ASSSTQTGELF

V gene: TRBV15
CDR3 protein: ATSSRIRGSTDTQY

V gene: TRBV9
CDR3 protein: ASSVGGTQSGNTIY

V gene: TRBV13
CDR3 protein: ASSPGVGWGRNYEQY

V gene: TRBV7-9
CDR3 protein: ASSLAQGGGSIQY

V gene: TRBV7-9
CDR3 protein: ASSLDMGGAGFYNEQF

V gene: TRBV24-1
CDR3 protein: ATSEHSGDQPQH

V gene: TRBV19
CDR3 protein: ASSIFGGVGNQPQH

V gene: TRBV19
CDR3 protein: ASRITGTAAWEQY

V gene: TRBV6-5
CDR3 protein: ASKKGLAVSNEQF

V gene: TRBV29-1
CDR3 protein: SATTSAEPYEQY

V gene: TRBV2
CDR3 protein: ASSDPGAKNIQY

V gene: TRBV7-9
CDR3 protein: ASGTSGNEQF

V gene: TRBV18
CDR3 protein: ASSPQGPGELF

V gene: TRBV9
CDR3 protein: ASSVARSISGNTIY

V gene: TRBV5-1
CDR3 protein: ASSLDRADTEAF

V gene: TRBV9
CDR3 protein: ASRATGGWGYT

V gene: TRBV29-1
CDR3 protein: SVVRPTGAGYT

V gene: TRBV19
CDR3 protein: ASSILLQGSYNYGYT

V gene: TRBV5-1
CDR3 protein: ASSFRLAGDNEQF

V gene: TRBV27
CDR3 protein: ASSSGTGTTLARTEAF

V gene: TRBV6-5
CDR3 protein: ASSYPGQARETQY

V gene: TRBV2
CDR3 protein: ASNRGLTYEQY

V gene: TRBV7-6
CDR3 protein: ASSLGTGVDGQPQH

V gene: TRBV5-4
CDR3 protein: ASSLETENYEQY

V gene: TRBV29-1
CDR3 protein: SALRGAKNIQY

V gene: TRBV4-3
CDR3 protein: ASSQGLVTRRDGYT

V gene: TRBV6-2/TRBV6-3
CDR3 protein: ASSKYSGNTIY

V gene: TRBV4-1
CDR3 protein: ASSQDRDLFTDTQY

V gene: TRBV18
CDR3 protein: ASSGGGIYGYT

V gene: TRBV9
CDR3 protein: ASSPSPGTGLGNQPQH

V gene: TRBV2
CDR3 protein: ASSEAWSGSGNTIY

V gene: TRBV7-9
CDR3 protein: ASSFGGRGQNEQY

V gene: TRBV5-5
CDR3 protein: ASSLGLDREAF

V gene: TRBV5-1
CDR3 protein: ASTRGGSGVYEQY

V gene: TRBV5-1
CDR3 protein: ASSLGNLYQETQY

V gene: TRBV28
CDR3 protein: ASSPSRGVARLEQY

V gene: TRBV9
CDR3 protein: ASSPRDSSTDTQY

V gene: TRBV7-2
CDR3 protein: ATNQGVSTDTQY

V gene: TRBV11-2
CDR3 protein: ASSLVFPDGNQPQH

V gene: TRBV15
CDR3 protein: ATSKTRTSGGVAKNIQY

V gene: TRBV19
CDR3 protein: ASSRALQVVNTEAF

V gene: TRBV29-1
CDR3 protein: SVLPGTEYNEQF

V gene: TRBV20-1
CDR3 protein: SAPLVGEQF

V gene: TRBV18
CDR3 protein: ASSPRQTGTDSPLH

V gene: TRBV27
CDR3 protein: ASSLRGPTEAF

V gene: TRBV12-3/TRBV12-4
CDR3 protein: ASSLDYTGPLH

V gene: TRBV19
CDR3 protein: ASSMGVWGRNQPQH

V gene: TRBV3-1/TRBV3-2
CDR3 protein: ASSQAQGEAF

V gene: TRBV12-3/TRBV12-4
CDR3 protein: ASSFQGAGEQF

V gene: TRBV7-2
CDR3 protein: ASSLRSALLATGELF

V gene: TRBV5-6
CDR3 protein: ASSLGTGAPEAF

V gene: TRBV19
CDR3 protein: ASESGTGGRPNEKLF